A single sample is the source of the 17 T cell receptor beta chains below, sequenced in a study of blood T cell repertoires in COVID-19. TCRdb keeps only in-frame clones here, not all; method: immunoSEQ multiplex PCR. The sample carries around 240,000 clones, 80% to 90% recorded once. Sequencing was done on a sample of PBMCs or T cells enriched from blood (not recorded which). These receptors were taken from a man between 45 and 60 years old who had been exposed to COVID-19.

The gene calls are TRBV7-9 and TRBJ2-5; weak D call: TRBD2 (6 bases). Germline values: CDR1 SEHNR, CDR2 FQNEAQ (reference sequence). With 2 bases removed from V and 10 bases from J, the gap between germline ends came to 20 bases. This CDR3 has 15 residues. CDR3 protein: CASSLSGGKVTDQYF. CDR3 sequence (DNA): TGTGCCAGCAGCTTAAGTGGGGGGAAAGTTACCGACCAGTACTTC. Filled out from reference TRBV7-9 and TRBJ2-5, the complete variable domain reads DTGVSQNPRHKITKRGQNVTFRCDPISEHNRLYWYRQTLGQGPEFLTYFQNEAQLEKSRLLSDRFSAERPKGSFSTLEIQRTEQGDSAMYLCASSLSGGKVTDQYFGPGTRLLVL.

The V call is TRBV30, the J call TRBJ1-4; TRBD1 matches 7 bases. J lost 3 bases, V lost 8 bases, and 12 bases had no gene match. The CDR3 consists of 15 residues. In germline, CDR1 is GTSNPN, CDR2 SVGIG (reference sequence). This CDR3 reads CAASGGPAANEKLFF. The CDR3 DNA sequence: TGTGCCGCCTCAGGGGGACCCGCGGCTAATGAAAAACTGTTTTTT.

V gene TRBV28 combines with J gene TRBJ2-7, with D uncertain. The V gene lost 3 bases and the J gene lost 0 bases, with 12 bases spanning the gap. Germline CDR1 reads MDHEN; CDR2 reads SYDVKM. CDR3 length: 15 residues. The chain's CDR3 is CASSLRHARSYEQYV. The CDR3 coding sequence is TGTGCCAGCAGTTTGCGGCATGCCCGCTCCTACGAGCAGTACGTC.

The rearrangement links TRBV5-1 to TRBJ2-1, with 10 bases fitting TRBD2. CDR1 is SGHRS, CDR2 YFSETQ, per germline. V lost 3 bases and J lost 0; bases outside the gene matches: 6. The CDR3 is 17 residues long. The CDR3 region has the DNA TGCGCCAGCAGCTCCCTAAGCGGGAGGGTCTCCTACAATGAGCAGTTCTTC. It is translated as CASSSLSGRVSYNEQFF. The variable domain in full, with the rest retrieved from reference TRBV5-1 and TRBJ2-1, is KAGVTQTPRYLIKTRGQQVTLSCSPISGHRSVSWYQQTPGQGLQFLFEYFSETQRNKGNFPGRFSGRQFSNSRSEMNVSTLELGDSALYLCASSSLSGRVSYNEQFFGPGTRLTVL.

This chain connects TRBV18 to TRBJ1-5, with 8 positions matching TRBD1. Germline V gene data show CDR1 as KGHSH and CDR2 as LQKENI. This CDR3 spans 17 amino acids. Germline trimming cut 2 bases from V and 6 bases from J; bases unmatched to any gene: 12. This CDR3 reads CASSPEKEAGGGQPQHF. As DNA, the CDR3 is TGTGCCAGCTCACCAGAGAAAGAGGCAGGGGGCGGTCAGCCCCAGCATTTT.

The chain couples TRBV29-1 to TRBJ2-5, with D perhaps TRBD1 (6 bases). Germline V lookup: CDR1 SQVTM, CDR2 ANQGSEA. CDR3 length: 12 amino acids. In DNA, the CDR3 is TGCAGTACGAGAGGGGGAACAGAGACCCAGTACTTC. Translated: CSTRGGTETQYF.

The rearrangement links TRBV6-2 or TRBV6-3 to TRBJ1-6, with a weak D call TRBD1 (6 bases). This CDR3 has 16 residues. CDR1 is MNHEY and CDR2 is SVGEGT in the germline V gene. Trimming left V 2 bases short and J 0 bases short, with 8 bases between. The CDR3 loop reads CASSYQGSSYNSPLHF. CDR3 bases: TGTGCCAGCAGTTACCAGGGGAGCTCCTATAATTCACCCCTCCACTTT.

The J gene is TRBJ2-7, the V gene TRBV19, with 10 nucleotides matching TRBD2. CDR1 and CDR2 from the germline V gene are LNHDA and SQIVND (reference sequence). After removal of 4 bases from V and 3 bases from J, the junction contained 6 bases not matched to a gene. The CDR3 consists of 15 residues. CDR3 coding DNA: TGTGCCAGTAGTAATATAGCGGGGGGATTCTACGAGCAGTACTTC. It translates to CASSNIAGGFYEQYF. Filled out from reference TRBV19 and TRBJ2-7, the complete variable domain reads DGGITQSPKYLFRKEGQNVTLSCEQNLNHDAMYWYRQDPGQGLRLIYYSQIVNDFQKGDIAEGYSVSREKKESFPLTVTSAQKNPTAFYLCASSNIAGGFYEQYFGPGTRLTVT.

V gene TRBV5-1 combines with J gene TRBJ1-5; 7 bases are shared with TRBD1. In germline, CDR1 is SGHRS, CDR2 YFSETQ. The CDR3 extends over 15 amino acids. Trimming at V came to 4 bases and at J to 0 bases, leaving 4 bases not matched to a gene. The CDR3 DNA reads as TGCGCCAGCAGCCTTGGGACAGTTAGCAATCAGCCCCAGCATTTT. Residues: CASSLGTVSNQPQHF.

The CDR3 bases are TGTGCCAGCAGTAGACAGGGGTATGGCTACACCTTC. This translates into CASSRQGYGYTF. The chain couples TRBV28 to TRBJ1-2; 8 bases map to TRBD1. Germline V gene lookup returns CDR1 MDHEN and CDR2 SYDVKM. V lost 5 bases, J lost 5 bases, and 1 base stayed unmatched. The CDR3 runs to 12 residues.

This chain uses TRBV19 with TRBJ2-2; D perhaps matches TRBD1 (5 bases). The CDR3 runs 14 residues. V lost 5 bases, J lost 6 bases, and 13 bases lay in between. CDR1 and CDR2 from the germline V gene are LNHDA and SQIVND (reference sequence). CDR3 sequence (DNA): TGTGCCAGTAGTCTATTGGGGCTGGCCGGGGAGCTGTTTTTT. Its protein product is CASSLLGLAGELFF. The variable domain in full, with the rest retrieved from reference TRBV19 and TRBJ2-2, is DGGITQSPKYLFRKEGQNVTLSCEQNLNHDAMYWYRQDPGQGLRLIYYSQIVNDFQKGDIAEGYSVSREKKESFPLTVTSAQKNPTAFYLCASSLLGLAGELFFGEGSRLTVL.

The rearrangement uses TRBV10-3 and TRBJ1-1, with D hard to call. This CDR3 has 14 residues. V dropped 3 bases and J dropped 8 bases, with 16 bases sitting between them. Germline V gene sequence: CDR1 ENHRY, CDR2 SYGVKD. Here the CDR3 reads CAISEGRRGGEAFF. The CDR3 DNA reads TGTGCCATCAGTGAAGGGAGGCGAGGTGGAGAAGCTTTCTTT.

Note on this clone: Other nucleotide sequences from this sample produce the same CDR3. The chain is built from TRBV5-1 and TRBJ1-1; TRBD1 aligns across 10 bases. Looked up from germline, CDR1 is SGHRS and CDR2 is YFSETQ. J gave up 0 bases and V 4 bases, and 3 bases lay outside the gene matches. The CDR3 has 15 residues. The CDR3 DNA reads TGCGCCAGCAGCCCGGGACAGGGGATGAACACTGAAGCTTTCTTT. Its translation: CASSPGQGMNTEAFF.

This clone was seen more than once but under ten times. Other DNA sequences in the same sample also yield this CDR3. The rearrangement links TRBV28 to TRBJ1-2; D remains ambiguous. Germline loops: CDR1 MDHEN, CDR2 SYDVKM. The V end was cut by 4 bases, the J end by 2 bases, with 8 bases between. The CDR3 sequence is 13 residues long. CDR3 amino acids: CASSSGVNYGYTF. CDR3 DNA sequence: TGTGCCAGCAGTTCCGGGGTGAACTATGGCTACACCTTC.

The chain employs TRBV28 and TRBJ2-2; a weak D match, TRBD2 (5 bases). Trimming left V 5 bases short and J 4 bases short, with 11 bases between. The germline V gene has CDR1 MDHEN and CDR2 SYDVKM. This CDR3 has 14 amino acids. CDR3 protein: CASSRASSTGELFF. The CDR3 DNA follows: TGTGCCAGCAGTAGGGCTAGCAGCACCGGGGAGCTGTTTTTT. Drawing the rest from reference TRBV28 and TRBJ2-2, the complete variable domain is DVKVTQSSRYLVKRTGEKVFLECVQDMDHENMFWYRQDPGLGLRLIYFSYDVKMKEKGDIPEGYSVSREKKERFSLILESASTNQTSMYLCASSRASSTGELFFGEGSRLTVL.

The chain combines TRBV7-3 with TRBJ2-1; D perhaps matches TRBD2 (5 bases). The CDR3 sequence is 16 residues long. Germline V gene lookup returns CDR1 SGHTA and CDR2 FQGTGA. The V and J ends lost 4 bases and 4 bases respectively, with 17 bases between them. In DNA, the CDR3 is TGTGCCAGCAGCTCCCAATCGGGAATTGATTACAATGAGCAGTTCTTC. Translating it yields CASSSQSGIDYNEQFF.

The DNA for the CDR3 is TGTGCCACCCGTCCCAGCGGGGGGCTCACAGATACGCAGTATTTT. This gives the protein CATRPSGGLTDTQYF. The chain has TRBV10-3 and TRBJ2-3, with 9 bases matching TRBD2. Trimming removed 10 bases from V and 2 bases from J; junction bases left unmatched: 10. The CDR3 has 15 residues. Germline V gives CDR1 ENHRY, CDR2 SYGVKD.